A selection of T cell receptor beta chains follows, all from one sample in a study of blood T cell repertoires in COVID-19. Profiled with immunoSEQ multiplex PCR; TCRdb holds only in-frame clones, not every one. The data contain some 140,000 clones, approximately 80% of them singletons. The specimen sequenced was peripheral blood. The receptor set was obtained from an older woman with COVID-19, enrolled during active disease. Both conserved end residues are part of each CDR3. A D gene is named only where the DNA matches it firmly. Rows give clone size only sometimes, using once, few, many, or a class for an expanded clone.

j_call | d_call | v_call | clone_size | cdr3_aa | cdr3_nt
TRBJ1-5 | NA | TRBV19 | few | CASSIDQGNQPQHF | TGTGCCAGTAGTATAGATCAGGGTAATCAGCCCCAGCATTTT
TRBJ1-2 | NA | TRBV27 | once | CASSPSHRNYGYTF | TGTGCCAGCAGTCCATCCCACAGAAACTATGGCTACACCTTC
TRBJ1-2 | NA | TRBV4-2 | few | CASSQDREAGYTF | TGTGCCAGCAGCCAAGATAGGGAGGCTGGCTACACCTTC
TRBJ1-2 | TRBD1 | TRBV7-3 | NA | CASSLSAGTESNYGYTF | TGTGCCAGCAGCTTAAGTGCCGGGACAGAATCTAACTATGGCTACACCTTC
TRBJ1-2 | TRBD1 | TRBV7-9 | NA | CASSFGQVYGYTF | TGTGCCAGCAGCTTCGGACAGGTCTATGGCTACACCTTC
TRBJ2-1 | TRBD1 | TRBV9 | NA | CASSGDRGPYNEQFF | TGTGCCAGCAGCGGAGACAGGGGGCCCTACAATGAGCAGTTCTTC
TRBJ1-1 | TRBD1 | TRBV7-6 | NA | CASSLAQGEGTEAFF | TGTGCCAGCAGCTTAGCGCAGGGGGAAGGCACTGAAGCTTTCTTT
TRBJ1-2 | TRBD1 | TRBV5-6 | NA | CASSWDRSDYGYTF | TGTGCCAGCAGCTGGGACAGGTCGGACTATGGCTACACCTTC
TRBJ1-3 | NA | TRBV5-4 | NA | CASSLAGSGNTIYF | TGTGCCAGCAGCTTGGCCGGCTCTGGAAACACCATATATTTT
TRBJ2-7 | NA | TRBV6-5 | few | CASSLQPGLQYEQYF | TGTGCCAGCAGTCTCCAACCGGGACTCCAATACGAGCAGTACTTC
TRBJ1-2 | TRBD1 | TRBV6-5 | NA | CASSYSNRGSYGYTF | TGTGCCAGCAGTTACTCCAACAGGGGTAGCTATGGCTACACCTTC
TRBJ1-6 | NA | TRBV19 | NA | CASSRVEGFGSPLHF | TGTGCCAGTAGTCGCGTGGAGGGCTTTGGTTCACCCCTCCACTTT
TRBJ1-6 | NA | TRBV4-2 | NA | CASSQDGYNSPLHF | TGTGCCAGCAGCCAAGACGGCTATAATTCACCCCTCCACTTT
TRBJ2-2 | NA | TRBV3-1/TRBV3-2 | NA | CASSLRTPNTGELFF | TGTGCCAGCAGCTTACGGACTCCGAACACCGGGGAGCTGTTTTTT
TRBJ2-2 | NA | TRBV2 | NA | CASSDTRSTGELFF | TGTGCCAGCAGTGATACTAGAAGCACCGGGGAGCTGTTTTTT
TRBJ1-5 | NA | TRBV7-2 | NA | CASSLRQGNQPQHF | TGTGCCAGCAGTTTGCGGCAGGGAAACCAGCCCCAGCATTTT
TRBJ2-4 | NA | TRBV14 | NA | CASSPSGALAKNIQYF | TGTGCCAGCAGCCCCAGCGGCGCTCTAGCCAAAAACATTCAGTACTTC
TRBJ1-4 | TRBD1 | TRBV18 | NA | CASSAGQGGNEKLFF | TGTGCCAGCTCAGCCGGACAGGGAGGTAATGAAAAACTGTTTTTT
TRBJ2-1 | NA | TRBV7-2 | once | CASSLEGARNEQFF | TGTGCCAGCAGCTTGGAGGGGGCGCGCAATGAGCAGTTCTTC
TRBJ1-3 | NA | TRBV18 | NA | CASSPEGVNSGNTIYF | TGTGCCAGCTCCCCAGAGGGGGTCAACTCTGGAAACACCATATATTTT
TRBJ2-7 | NA | TRBV7-9 | NA | CASSPEGGSYEQYF | TGTGCCAGCAGCCCCGAGGGGGGGTCCTACGAGCAGTACTTC
TRBJ1-1 | NA | TRBV10-2 | NA | CASRIGETEAFF | TGCGCCAGCAGAATAGGAGAGACTGAAGCTTTCTTT
TRBJ2-7 | TRBD2 | TRBV7-9 | NA | CASSLLAGVYEQYF | TGTGCCAGCAGCTTACTAGCGGGAGTCTACGAGCAGTACTTC
TRBJ1-5 | TRBD1 | TRBV19 | NA | CASSPTGGRTQPQHF | TGTGCCAGTAGCCCGACAGGGGGCAGAACTCAGCCCCAGCATTTT
TRBJ1-5 | NA | TRBV30 | NA | CAWSTQGYQPQHF | TGTGCCTGGAGTACACAGGGATATCAGCCCCAGCATTTT
TRBJ1-2 | NA | TRBV24-1 | NA | CATSDLEENYGYTF | TGTGCCACCAGTGATTTGGAGGAGAACTATGGCTACACCTTC
TRBJ2-1 | NA | TRBV19 | NA | CASSALGLQYNEQFF | TGTGCCAGTAGTGCCTTAGGACTACAGTACAATGAGCAGTTCTTC
TRBJ1-5 | NA | TRBV29-1 | NA | CSVGEAGRDQPQHF | TGCAGCGTTGGCGAAGCAGGGAGGGATCAGCCCCAGCATTTT
TRBJ2-5 | TRBD2 | TRBV7-9 | NA | CASSLLSSGGAETQYF | TGTGCCAGCAGCTTACTATCTAGCGGGGGGGCCGAGACCCAGTACTTC
TRBJ2-1 | NA | TRBV3-1/TRBV3-2 | NA | CASSQGAGFEQFF | TGTGCCAGCAGCCAAGGGGCAGGGTTTGAGCAGTTCTTC
TRBJ2-3 | TRBD2 | TRBV4-2 | NA | CASTFSGGSSTDTQYF | TGTGCCAGCACCTTCTCGGGCGGGAGTAGCACAGATACGCAGTATTTT
TRBJ1-1 | NA | TRBV19 | NA | CASSISGGLDTEAFF | TGTGCCAGTAGTATTTCGGGGGGGCTGGATACTGAAGCTTTCTTT
TRBJ2-7 | TRBD1 | TRBV7-2 | NA | CASSTGTGTYEQYF | TGTGCCAGCAGCACAGGGACAGGAACCTACGAGCAGTACTTC
TRBJ2-1 | NA | TRBV19 | once | CASSRRTGVVRGGIPYNEQFF | TGTGCCAGTAGTAGACGGACAGGGGTTGTACGGGGGGGCATTCCCTACAATGAGCAGTTCTTC